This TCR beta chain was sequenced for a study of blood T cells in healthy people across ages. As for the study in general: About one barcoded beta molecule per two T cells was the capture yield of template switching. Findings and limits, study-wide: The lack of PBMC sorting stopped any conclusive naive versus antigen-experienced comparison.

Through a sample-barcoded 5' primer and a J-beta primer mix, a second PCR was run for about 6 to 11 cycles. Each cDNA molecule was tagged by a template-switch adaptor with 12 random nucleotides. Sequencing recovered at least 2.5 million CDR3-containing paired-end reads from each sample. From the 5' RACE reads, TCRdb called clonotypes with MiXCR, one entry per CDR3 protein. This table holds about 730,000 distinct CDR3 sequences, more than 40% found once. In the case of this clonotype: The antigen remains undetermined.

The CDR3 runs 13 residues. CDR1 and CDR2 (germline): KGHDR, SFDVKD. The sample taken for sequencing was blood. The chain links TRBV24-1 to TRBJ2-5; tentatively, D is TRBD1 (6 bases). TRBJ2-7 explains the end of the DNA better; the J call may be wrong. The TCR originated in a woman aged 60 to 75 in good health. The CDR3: CATSDTTGSEQYF. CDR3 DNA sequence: TGTGCCACCAGTGATACAACAGGGAGCGAGCAGTACTTC.